What follows are 15 T cell receptor beta chains derived from one specimen sequenced in a study of T cell responses to AZD1222 COVID-19 vaccine. Generated by immunoSEQ multiplex PCR, the TCRdb table keeps only in-frame clones and is missing some. The sample includes fewer than 120,000 clones, roughly 92% of them seen just once. Sequences were derived from peripheral blood, sampled 28 days after the second AZD1222 dose. The receptors shown here come from an adult who received the AZD1222 COVID-19 vaccine.

The chain uses TRBV5-6 and TRBJ1-6; the D is unclear. V dropped 1 base and J dropped 7 bases, with 12 bases sitting between them. Germline loops: CDR1 SGHDT, CDR2 YYEEEE. The length of the CDR3 is 15 residues. This CDR3 reads CASSLLGQRNSPLHF. In DNA form, the CDR3 reads TGTGCCAGCAGCTTGCTCGGTCAGAGAAATTCACCCCTCCACTTT.

The V call is TRBV2, the J call TRBJ1-2, with D possibly matching TRBD1 (5 bases). Germline V gene data show CDR1 as SNHLY and CDR2 as FYNNEI. V was shortened by 4 bases and J by 2 bases, with 11 bases between the two germline ends. This CDR3 spans 14 amino acids. The CDR3 DNA follows: TGTGCCAGCAGTGGCACCAGGGCGAACTATGGCTACACCTTC. Translating gives CASSGTRANYGYTF.

The chain recombines TRBV7-9 with TRBJ2-7, with TRBD1 matching 11 bases. The J segment lost 2 bases and the V segment lost 5 bases, leaving 5 bases of the junction unmatched. Germline CDR1 and CDR2: SEHNR and FQNEAQ (reference sequence). This CDR3 has 15 residues. CDR3 in DNA: TGTGCCAGCAGCGCCCGGGACAGGGGGGCCTACGAGCAGTACTTC. Translated, it gives CASSARDRGAYEQYF.

The J gene is TRBJ1-2, the V gene TRBV6-2 or TRBV6-3; possibly TRBD1 for D (5 bases). Germline loops: CDR1 MNHEY, CDR2 SVGEGT. This CDR3 is 15 amino acids long. The germline V and J ends were trimmed by 2 bases and 7 bases, with 17 bases remaining between them. CDR3 nucleotides: TGTGCCAGCAGTTACGACGAAGGGGCACGGGGTGGCTACACCTTC. Its translation is CASSYDEGARGGYTF.

The chain employs TRBV14 and TRBJ1-5; D not resolved. Trimming removed 4 bases from V and 0 bases from J, with 13 bases in between. This CDR3 has 16 residues. Germline-derived CDR1 and CDR2 are SGHDN and FVKESK. The CDR3 DNA is TGTGCCAGCAGCCTCCGAACGAGATATAGCAATCAGCCCCAGCATTTT. This encodes CASSLRTRYSNQPQHF.

The V gene is TRBV14, the J gene TRBJ1-6; TRBD1 aligns across 7 bases. There are 15 residues in the CDR3. J was trimmed by 9 bases and V by 5 bases; bases with no gene match: 10. CDR1 and CDR2 (germline): SGHDN, FVKESK. Here the CDR3 reads CASSTRTGLASPLHF. CDR3 DNA: TGTGCCAGCAGCACCCGGACAGGTTTGGCTTCACCCCTCCACTTT.

This clone was seen just once. The rearrangement joins TRBV5-8 to TRBJ2-1, with D possibly TRBD2 on 7 matching bases. Germline V gene data show CDR1 as SGHTS and CDR2 as YDEGEE. V was trimmed by 0 bases and J by 10 bases, leaving 17 bases between them. This CDR3 is 15 amino acids long. The CDR3 region has the DNA TGTGCCAGCAGCTTGGTCAAGGGGGGGGACGGCGAGCAGTTCTTC. Translating gives CASSLVKGGDGEQFF. Complete variable domain (other parts from reference TRBV5-8 and TRBJ2-1): EAGVTQSPTHLIKTRGQQATLRCSPISGHTSVYWYQQALGLGLQFLLWYDEGEERNRGNFPPRFSGRQFPNYSSELNVNALELEDSALYLCASSLVKGGDGEQFFGPGTRLTVL.

This chain links TRBV6-2 or TRBV6-3 with TRBJ1-1; D call uncertain. V lost 4 bases to trimming and J lost 4 bases, with 10 bases between them. The CDR3 totals 13 residues. Germline-derived CDR1 and CDR2 are MNHEY and SVGEGT. CDR3 in DNA: TGTGCCAGCAGTTTGCGCAGAATCACTGAAGCTTTCTTT. Protein sequence: CASSLRRITEAFF.

The chain combines TRBV6-5 with TRBJ2-7, with D possibly being TRBD2 (6 bases). This CDR3 region has 15 residues. Germline values: CDR1 MNHEY, CDR2 SVGAGI. V lost 5 bases and J lost 7, with 21 bases in between. Here the CDR3 DNA reads TGTGCCAGCAGTCGCACTTTGCGGGGCCGGGGAGAGCAGTACTTC. Its protein product is CASSRTLRGRGEQYF.

V gene TRBV11-3 combines with J gene TRBJ2-5, with TRBD2 matching over 10 bases. The CDR3 totals 16 residues. The junction had 9 bases not matched to a gene; V was cut back by 3 bases and J by 5 bases. Looked up from germline, CDR1 is SGHNT and CDR2 is YENEEA. The CDR3 reads CASSFRTSGLRETQYF. The CDR3 DNA is TGTGCCAGCAGCTTTAGGACTAGCGGCCTAAGGGAGACCCAGTACTTC.

The genes are TRBV5-6 and TRBJ2-1, with 11 positions matching TRBD2. CDR1 is SGHDT and CDR2 is YYEEEE in the germline V gene. Unmatched junction bases numbered 6, after V lost 1 base and J lost 3 bases. The CDR3 length is 17 residues. CDR3 residues: CASSLRPGLADYNEQFF. As DNA, the CDR3 is TGTGCCAGCAGCTTGCGACCGGGACTAGCGGACTACAATGAGCAGTTCTTC.

The chain combines TRBV7-2 with TRBJ2-7, with TRBD1 matching over 7 bases. Looked up from germline, CDR1 is SGHTA and CDR2 is FQGNSA. Trimming cost V 1 base and J 0 bases; bases outside gene matches: 9. The CDR3 is 17 residues long. The DNA of the CDR3 is TGTGCCAGCAGCTTAGTTATAGGGACAGAGCCCTCCTACGAGCAGTACTTC. Protein sequence: CASSLVIGTEPSYEQYF.

The chain combines TRBV6-5 with TRBJ2-7; possible D gene TRBD2, 5 bases. Germline V gene sequence: CDR1 MNHEY, CDR2 SVGAGI. Trimming pared 7 bases from V and 2 bases from J, leaving 12 bases between. The CDR3 length is 13 residues. CDR3 coding DNA: TGTGCCAGCACCCGCGGGCAGGCCTACGAGCAGTACTTC. Its translation: CASTRGQAYEQYF.

In its sample, this clone was seen a few times. The rearrangement joins TRBV20-1 to TRBJ1-4; D not resolved. Trimming shortened V by 3 bases and J by 0 bases, and 11 bases separated the two germline ends. This CDR3 spans 15 amino acids. Germline V lookup: CDR1 DFQATT, CDR2 SNEGSKA (reference sequence). CDR3 nucleotide sequence: TGCAGTGCTAGTGCCCCTATTGCAACTAATGAAAAACTGTTTTTT. Protein sequence: CSASAPIATNEKLFF.

Comment on this clone: Within the sample, other DNA sequences also encode this same CDR3. The gene calls are TRBV5-1 and TRBJ2-3, with 7 bases aligning to TRBD2. Germline CDR1 and CDR2: SGHRS and YFSETQ. The CDR3 length is 16 residues. Trimming cost V 0 bases and J 1 base; bases outside gene matches: 5. The CDR3 DNA is TGCGCCAGCAGCTTGGGACTGGCGGGGGGCACAGATACGCAGTATTTT. It translates to CASSLGLAGGTDTQYF.